This entry lists 24 T cell receptor beta chains sequenced from one sample in a study of blood T cell repertoires in COVID-19. The assay was immunoSEQ multiplex PCR, and TCRdb's table has in-frame clones only and misses some. Of about 47,000 clones listed, nearly 90% are singletons. Specimen: peripheral blood. The origin of the receptors is a man aged 50 to 59 with active COVID-19.

The V call is TRBV6-4, the J call TRBJ2-2; 9 nucleotides match TRBD1. Germline V CDR1 and CDR2: MRHNA, SNTAGT. The CDR3 sequence is 18 residues long. J lost 0 bases, V lost 4 bases, and 9 bases had no gene match. The CDR3 sequence is CASSGVPGQGSNTGELFF. For the CDR3, the DNA is TGTGCCAGCAGTGGGGTCCCGGGACAGGGATCGAACACCGGGGAGCTGTTTTTT.

The rearrangement links TRBV19 to TRBJ2-3; no firm D call. Per germline, CDR1 LNHDA and CDR2 SQIVND (reference sequence). The CDR3 runs to 13 residues. Trimming cost V 5 bases and J 0 bases, with 6 bases left between them. The CDR3 bases are TGTGCCAGTAGTCTATCTAGCACAGATACGCAGTATTTT. Translated, it gives CASSLSSTDTQYF.

This clone was recorded only once. The genes are TRBV7-9 and TRBJ2-1; TRBD1 matches at 11 bases. The CDR3 contains 17 residues. The germline gives CDR1 SEHNR, CDR2 FQNEAQ (reference sequence). J lost 9 bases, V lost 3 bases, and 13 bases had no gene match. The CDR3 nucleotides are TGTGCCAGCAGCTTCTCCGGGACAGGGGGGGTAAGGCGTGAGCAGTTCTTC. Its protein product is CASSFSGTGGVRREQFF.

The rearrangement links TRBV10-3 to TRBJ2-3; 7 nucleotides line up with TRBD1. The CDR3 contains 13 residues. The V gene end was trimmed by 4 bases and the J gene end by 4 bases; junction bases not matched to a gene: 2. Germline CDR1 ENHRY, CDR2 SYGVKD. This chain's CDR3 is CAISGGGPDTQYF. The CDR3 nucleotides read TGTGCCATCAGTGGAGGGGGCCCAGATACGCAGTATTTT.

V is TRBV4-3 and J is TRBJ2-7; weak D call: TRBD2 (7 bases). Germline V gene data show CDR1 as LGHNA and CDR2 as YSLEER. Trimming stripped 0 bases from V and 7 bases from J, with 10 bases between. CDR3 size: 13 residues. The chain's CDR3 is CASSQEEGGEQYF. The CDR3 DNA reads TGCGCCAGCAGCCAAGAGGAGGGGGGGGAGCAGTACTTC.

J is TRBJ2-1 and V is TRBV6-5; 9 bases are a match to TRBD1. Germline trimming cut 6 bases from V and 7 bases from J; bases unmatched to any gene: 10. The CDR3 spans 15 residues. CDR1 and CDR2 from the germline V gene are MNHEY and SVGAGI. This chain's CDR3 is CASSLQGAWGNEQFF. In nucleotides, the CDR3 is TGTGCCAGCAGCTTACAGGGGGCCTGGGGTAATGAGCAGTTCTTC.

This sequence joins TRBV10-3 and TRBJ2-2; D gene uncertain. Germline lookup yields CDR1 ENHRY and CDR2 SYGVKD. The CDR3 is made up of 14 amino acids. Trimming cost V 0 bases and J 5 bases, with 7 bases left between them. The CDR3 bases are TGTGCCATCAGTGAGTCCCTTGTAACCGGGGAGCTGTTTTTT. Its protein product is CAISESLVTGELFF.

The chain employs TRBV9 and TRBJ1-2; D unclear. Germline V gene sequence: CDR1 SGDLS, CDR2 YYNGEE. Trimming took off 0 bases at V and 5 bases at J, with 5 bases between the two ends. The CDR3 extends over 12 amino acids. This chain's CDR3 is CASSVVGYGYTF. The DNA for the CDR3 is TGTGCCAGCAGCGTAGTCGGTTATGGCTACACCTTC. The full variable domain, with the rest looked up from reference TRBV9 and TRBJ1-2, is DSGVTQTPKHLITATGQRVTLRCSPRSGDLSVYWYQQSLDQGLQFLIQYYNGEERAKGNILERFSAQQFPDLHSELNLSSLELGDSALYFCASSVVGYGYTFGSGTRLTVV.

The J gene is TRBJ2-7, the V gene TRBV18; possibly TRBD1 for D (5 bases). V shed 3 bases and J shed 1 base, with 13 bases lying between them. Germline V gives CDR1 KGHSH, CDR2 LQKENI. This CDR3 comprises 15 residues. CDR3 residues: CASSPLGRASYEQYF. CDR3 coding DNA: TGTGCCAGCTCACCCCTCGGCAGGGCTTCCTACGAGCAGTACTTC. Using reference TRBV18 and TRBJ2-7 for the parts outside the CDR3, the full variable domain is NAGVMQNPRHLVRRRGQEARLRCSPMKGHSHVYWYRQLPEEGLKFMVYLQKENIIDESGMPKERFSAEFPKEGPSILRIQQVVRGDSAAYFCASSPLGRASYEQYFGPGTRLTVT.

V is TRBV19 and J is TRBJ1-1, with 8 bases identical to TRBD1. Germline values: CDR1 LNHDA, CDR2 SQIVND (reference sequence). The CDR3 runs to 17 residues. After removal of 4 bases from V and 0 bases from J, the junction contained 10 bases not matched to a gene. CDR3 amino acids: CASSTTRAGGLNTEAFF. CDR3 sequence (DNA): TGTGCCAGTAGTACTACCCGGGCAGGGGGCTTGAACACTGAAGCTTTCTTT.

The chain joins TRBV27 to TRBJ1-2; D is possibly TRBD1 (5 bases). V gave up 6 bases and J gave up 8 bases, with 19 bases separating them. The germline gives CDR1 MNHEY, CDR2 SMNVEV (reference sequence). This CDR3 contains 14 residues. In DNA, the CDR3 is TGTGCCAGCAGACCATGGGGGGGGAGAGTAGGCTACACCTTC. Translation gives CASRPWGGRVGYTF.

This rearrangement joins TRBV15 to TRBJ1-2, with 12 bases aligning to TRBD1. The length of the CDR3 is 18 residues. The V and J ends lost 3 bases and 8 bases, in that order; junction bases with no gene match: 16. Germline V gene sequence: CDR1 LNHNV, CDR2 YYDKDF (reference sequence). The CDR3 nucleotides are TGTGCCACCAGCAGGGCAGCGGGACAGGGGGCGCAAGGGGAAGGCTACACCTTC. It encodes CATSRAAGQGAQGEGYTF. The variable domain in full, with the rest retrieved from reference TRBV15 and TRBJ1-2, is DAMVIQNPRYQVTQFGKPVTLSCSQTLNHNVMYWYQQKSSQAPKLLFHYYDKDFNNEADTPDNFQSRRPNTSFCFLDIRSPGLGDTAMYLCATSRAAGQGAQGEGYTFGSGTRLTVV.

For the CDR3, the DNA is TGCGCCAGCAGCCAACGGGACAGGGGACTGGTAGGAAACAGCTACACCTTC. Translating it yields CASSQRDRGLVGNSYTF. The gene calls are TRBV4-1 and TRBJ1-2; 10 nucleotides match TRBD1. The CDR3 is 17 amino acids. Germline V gene sequence: CDR1 MGHRA, CDR2 YSYEKL. V shed 2 bases, J shed 9 bases, and the junction held 15 bases outside the gene matches.

The chain joins TRBV6-2 or TRBV6-3 to TRBJ1-1; TRBD1 matches 10 bases. CDR3 size: 16 residues. The V gene end was trimmed by 4 bases and the J gene end by 1 base; junction bases not matched to a gene: 6. Germline V gene data show CDR1 as MNHEY and CDR2 as SVGEGT. This CDR3 reads CASSLTTGGSNTEAFF. The CDR3 coding sequence is TGTGCCAGCAGTTTAACGACAGGGGGCTCGAACACTGAAGCTTTCTTT.

The chain carries TRBV19 and TRBJ2-1; TRBD2 matches 13 bases. The ends lost 4 bases at V and 5 bases at J; junction bases unmatched: 8. There are 17 residues in the CDR3. Looked up from germline, CDR1 is LNHDA and CDR2 is SQIVND (reference sequence). In DNA, the CDR3 is TGTGCCAGTAGTACCGGGACTAGCGGGGCGGAACACAATGAGCAGTTCTTC. Encoded protein: CASSTGTSGAEHNEQFF.

This chain links TRBV6-5 with TRBJ2-5; a possible D gene is TRBD2 (5 bases). The CDR3 extends over 13 amino acids. V lost 6 bases and J 6 bases, leaving 14 bases between the germline ends. The germline CDR1 and CDR2 sequences are MNHEY and SVGAGI. CDR3 residues: CASSASFSKTQYF. CDR3 coding DNA: TGTGCCAGCAGCGCTAGCTTCTCCAAGACCCAGTACTTC.

J is TRBJ1-2 and V is TRBV4-3, with D unresolved. Germline V gene data show CDR1 as LGHNA and CDR2 as YSLEER. This CDR3 comprises 15 residues. Trimming pared 0 bases from V and 4 bases from J, leaving 12 bases between. CDR3: CASSQEPGISYGYTF. The CDR3 DNA reads TGCGCCAGCAGCCAAGAACCCGGGATCAGCTATGGCTACACCTTC.

CDR3 nucleotide sequence: TGTGCCAGCAGCTTACCAGGCGCCAGCTCCTACGAGCAGTACGTC. Translating it yields CASSLPGASSYEQYV. The chain combines TRBV11-2 with TRBJ2-7, with D unresolved. CDR1 SGHAT and CDR2 FQNNGV come from the germline V gene. The CDR3 runs to 15 residues. Deletions cut 2 bases from V and 0 bases from J, with 11 bases between.

V is TRBV7-3 and J is TRBJ2-1, with 8 bases that match TRBD2. The CDR3 sequence is 15 residues long. V was clipped by 0 bases and J by 9 bases; unmatched bases: 7. Germline CDR1 is SGHTA and CDR2 is FQGTGA. CDR3 DNA sequence: TGTGCCAGCAGCTTAACGAGCGGGAGAATGGGTGAGCAGTTCTTC. Translated: CASSLTSGRMGEQFF.

V is TRBV30 and J is TRBJ1-1; D is unresolved. V was trimmed by 0 bases and J by 4 bases, leaving 12 bases between them. CDR3 size: 14 residues. The germline CDR1 and CDR2 sequences are GTSNPN and SVGIG (reference sequence). The CDR3 sequence: CAWSVHQPGTEAFF. Here the CDR3 DNA reads TGTGCCTGGAGTGTACACCAACCGGGCACTGAAGCTTTCTTT.

This clone was seen once. The chain recombines TRBV5-1 with TRBJ1-6; possibly TRBD1 for D (5 bases). V lost 2 bases to trimming and J lost 6 bases, with 9 bases between them. The length of the CDR3 is 14 residues. CDR1 is SGHRS and CDR2 is YFSETQ in the germline V gene. The CDR3 coding sequence is TGCGCCAGCAGCTTTGGGGGGAGTAATTCACCCCTCCACTTT. Residues: CASSFGGSNSPLHF.

The rearrangement links TRBV7-8 to TRBJ1-2; a weak D match, TRBD1 (6 bases). Germline lookup yields CDR1 SGHVS and CDR2 FQNEAQ. The V and J ends lost 7 bases and 8 bases respectively, with 17 bases between them. CDR3 length: 13 residues. For the CDR3, the DNA is TGTGCCAGCACCTATACCAGGGGCGGAGGCTACACCTTC. It encodes CASTYTRGGGYTF.

This clone was observed a few times. V gene TRBV24-1 combines with J gene TRBJ2-1; 9 bases agree with TRBD1. V shed 6 bases and J 6 bases; nucleotides not matched to a gene: 5. Germline values: CDR1 KGHDR, CDR2 SFDVKD. The CDR3 has 14 residues. The CDR3 DNA sequence: TGTGCCACCAGTTCTGGACAGGGGAGCAATGAGCAGTTCTTC. Its translation: CATSSGQGSNEQFF.

This clone was recorded only once. The chain couples TRBV4-1 to TRBJ2-1; 8 bases fit TRBD1. Looked up from germline, CDR1 is MGHRA and CDR2 is YSYEKL. CDR3 length: 21 residues. Trimming removed 2 bases from V and 0 bases from J; junction bases left unmatched: 18. Written as DNA, the CDR3 is TGCGCCAGCAGCCAAACCCCGGACAGGGAAGGTCCTCCTCTCTCCTACAATGAGCAGTTCTTC. Amino acids: CASSQTPDREGPPLSYNEQFF.